This T cell receptor (beta chain) was profiled in a study of blood T cells in healthy people across ages. Together with a sample-barcoded 5' primer, a J-beta primer mix was included in a second PCR lasting roughly 6 to 12 cycles. A template-switch adaptor that had 12 random nucleotides put a tag on each cDNA molecule. From each sample, at least 2.5 million paired-end reads containing CDR3 were obtained. TCRdb used MiXCR to reprocess the 5' RACE reads, holding one entry per CDR3 protein. This sample has hundreds of thousands of distinct CDR3 sequences, with about 53% found just once. The extraction recovered at least 5.5 micrograms of total RNA per sample. Sequenced input: blood. This TCR was recovered from a man in his 60s in good health.

The CDR3 region is CASSFADRPYGYTF. The DNA for the CDR3 is TGTGCCAGCAGCTTCGCCGACAGACCCTATGGCTACACCTTC. The chain links TRBV7-8 to TRBJ1-2; tentatively, D is TRBD1 (5 bases). Per the germline V gene, CDR1 is SGHVS and CDR2 is FQNEAQ. There are 14 residues in the CDR3. V gave up 3 bases and J gave up 4 bases, with 12 bases separating them.